The 10 T cell receptor beta chains listed next were all sequenced from one sample in a study of blood T cells in healthy people across ages. Then a second PCR, running roughly 7 to 11 cycles, was carried out with a sample-barcoded 5' primer and a J-beta primer mix. TCRdb passed the 5' RACE reads through MiXCR, listing each CDR3 protein once. The data show 1,500,000 or so distinct CDR3 sequences, 35% to 45% seen once. Sample: blood. The origin of the receptors is a woman aged 18-35 years in good health.

V is TRBV20-1 and J is TRBJ2-1; no clear D. This CDR3 is built from 13 residues. Per the germline V gene, CDR1 is DFQATT and CDR2 is SNEGSKA (reference sequence). V lost 7 bases and J 9 bases, leaving 19 bases between the germline ends. DNA for the CDR3: TGCAGTGTCCCGAGCACACTAATGCCTGAGCAGTTCTTC. It encodes CSVPSTLMPEQFF.

The table lists this clonotype with a few counts. The chain is built from TRBV7-9 and TRBJ2-2; TRBD2 might be the D (6 bases). Germline values: CDR1 SEHNR, CDR2 FQNEAQ (reference sequence). This CDR3 is 14 amino acids long. Trimming stripped 1 base from V and 5 bases from J, with 8 bases between. CDR3 protein: CASSLVGGTGELFF. As DNA, the CDR3 is TGTGCCAGCAGCTTAGTCGGAGGGACCGGGGAGCTGTTTTTT.

Comments on this clonotype: At one of its ends the junction is not consistent with the germline gene, which may arise from a read error. V usage is TRBV10-3 and J usage is TRBJ2-4, with D perhaps matching TRBD1 or TRBD2 (6 bases each). CDR3 length equals 19 residues. The germline gives CDR1 ENHRY, CDR2 SYGVKD. CDR3 residues: CAIKRGVTLSPSAKNIQNF. CDR3 bases: TGTGCCATCAAGAGGGGGGTCACACTGTCTCCTTCGGCCAAAAACATTCAGAACTTC.

This clonotype came up a few times. The chain links TRBV20-1 to TRBJ2-5; D ambiguous. The germline V gene encodes CDR1 DFQATT and CDR2 SNEGSKA (reference sequence). The CDR3 is 12 amino acids. CDR3 sequence: CSAPTNGETQYF. The CDR3 DNA reads TGCTCCGCGCCCACAAACGGGGAGACCCAGTACTTC.

This clonotype turned up a few times. The rearrangement links TRBV14 to TRBJ2-7, with 7 bases that match TRBD2. From germline, CDR1 is SGHDN and CDR2 FVKESK. V lost 4 bases to trimming and J lost 4 bases; unmatched junction nucleotides: 10. The CDR3 extends over 15 amino acids. The DNA for the CDR3 is TGTGCCAGCAGCCGGGGGAGGGGTAAAGCTTACGAGCAGTACTTC. Its translation: CASSRGRGKAYEQYF.

V and J are TRBV3-1 and TRBJ1-4; D unclear. CDR1 and CDR2 (germline): LGHDT, YNNKEL (reference sequence). CDR3 length: 13 residues. The V end was cut by 6 bases, the J end by 3 bases, with 8 bases between. DNA of the CDR3: TGTGCCAGCAGGAGAGCCCCTAATGAAAAACTGTTTTTT. Protein product: CASRRAPNEKLFF.

This clonotype was observed a few times. V and J are TRBV6-5 and TRBJ2-7, with a tentative D call TRBD1 (6 bases). The CDR3 consists of 13 residues. CDR1 is MNHEY, CDR2 SVGAGI, per germline. V was pared by 6 bases and J by 3 bases, with 12 bases between. CDR3 residues: CASRATGRYEQYF. CDR3 DNA sequence: TGTGCCAGCAGAGCGACAGGACGCTACGAGCAGTACTTC.

This clonotype was counted a few times. V usage is TRBV7-2 and J usage is TRBJ2-7, with D unclear. This CDR3 is built from 13 residues. The V gene lost 6 bases and the J gene lost 6 bases, with 15 bases spanning the gap. Looked up from germline, CDR1 is SGHTA and CDR2 is FQGNSA. The CDR3 coding sequence is TGTGCCAGCAGTTTGACTGTTTCCACCGAGCAGTACTTC. This gives the protein CASSLTVSTEQYF.

Worth noting for this clonotype: One junction end does not reproduce the germline sequence, and a read error may be involved. The genes are TRBV3-1 and TRBJ2-3, with 10 bases identical to TRBD2. This CDR3 comprises 15 residues. From germline, CDR1 is LGHDT and CDR2 YNNKEL (reference sequence). The CDR3 loop reads CASSQVAGGTETQYF. For the CDR3, the DNA is TGTGCCAGCAGCCAAGTAGCGGGAGGCACAGAGACGCAGTATTTT.

This clonotype was detected a few times. CDR3 loop: CASSPLVRNEQFF. The CDR3 nucleotides are TGTGCCAGCAGCCCTTTGGTAAGGAATGAGCAGTTCTTC. The chain joins TRBV12-3 or TRBV12-4 to TRBJ2-1; D is unresolved. CDR3 length: 13 residues. V dropped 6 bases and J dropped 7 bases, with 13 bases sitting between them.